The source of this T cell receptor (beta chain) is a study of shared clonotypes between healthy human individuals. Study summary: Aged 18 to 49, the donors were two women and a few men.

Study-level points and caveats: The expectation was that sequencing depth would affect clonotype sharing among donors. At large depth, rarefaction still showed sorted-subset sequencing to be incomplete.

TCRdb's copy holds only in-frame clones and misses some; the assay was immunoSEQ multiplex PCR. Among around 690,000 clones, 90% were seen once, and the ten largest hold roughly 36%. V dropped 3 bases and J dropped 5; count of bases not matched to a gene: 5. This CDR3 has 16 residues. CDR1 and CDR2 (germline): SGHDT, YYEEEE. Comments on this clone: Its specificity is unknown.

Donors were healthy HIV-negative adults without recent acute infections or vaccinations. This TCR was sampled from a man between 18 and 29 years old in good health. Some clones in this sample may be carry-over from other donors' samples. This chain uses TRBV5-6 with TRBJ2-7; 16 bases map to TRBD2. The sample consisted of memory CD8+ T cells from PBMCs. The subset: CD45RO+ cells pooled with CCR7-negative TemRA cells. CDR3 sequence (DNA): TGTGCCAGCAGCTCCGGGACTAGCGGGAGGGCTAACGAGCAGTACTTC. Translation gives CASSSGTSGRANEQYF.